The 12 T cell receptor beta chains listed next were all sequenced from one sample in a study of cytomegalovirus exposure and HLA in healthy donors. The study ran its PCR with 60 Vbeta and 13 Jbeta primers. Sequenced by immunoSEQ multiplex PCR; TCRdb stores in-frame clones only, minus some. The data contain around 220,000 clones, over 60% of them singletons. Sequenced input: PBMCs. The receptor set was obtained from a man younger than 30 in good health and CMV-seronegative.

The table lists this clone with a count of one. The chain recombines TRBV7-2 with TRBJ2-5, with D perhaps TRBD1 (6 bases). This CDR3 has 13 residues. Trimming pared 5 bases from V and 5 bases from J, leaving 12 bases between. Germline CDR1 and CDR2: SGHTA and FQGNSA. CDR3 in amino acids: CASSRDTRETQYF. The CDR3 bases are TGTGCCAGCAGCCGGGACACCCGGGAGACCCAGTACTTC. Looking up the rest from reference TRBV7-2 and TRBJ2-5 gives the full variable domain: GAGVSQSPSNKVTEKGKDVELRCDPISGHTALYWYRQSLGQGLEFLIYFQGNSAPDKSGLPSDRFSAERTGGSVSTLTIQRTQQEDSAVYLCASSRDTRETQYFGPGTRLLVL.

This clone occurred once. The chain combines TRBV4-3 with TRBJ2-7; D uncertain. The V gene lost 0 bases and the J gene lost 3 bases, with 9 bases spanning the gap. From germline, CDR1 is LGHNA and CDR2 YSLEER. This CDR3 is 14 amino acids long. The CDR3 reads CASSQEFAYYEQYF. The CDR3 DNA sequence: TGCGCCAGCAGCCAAGAGTTTGCCTACTACGAGCAGTACTTC.

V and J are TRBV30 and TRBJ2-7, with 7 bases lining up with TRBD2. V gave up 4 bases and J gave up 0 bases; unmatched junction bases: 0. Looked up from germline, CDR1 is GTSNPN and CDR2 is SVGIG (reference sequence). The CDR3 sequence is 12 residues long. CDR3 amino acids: CAWTSGSYEQYF. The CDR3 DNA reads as TGTGCCTGGACTAGCGGCTCCTACGAGCAGTACTTC.

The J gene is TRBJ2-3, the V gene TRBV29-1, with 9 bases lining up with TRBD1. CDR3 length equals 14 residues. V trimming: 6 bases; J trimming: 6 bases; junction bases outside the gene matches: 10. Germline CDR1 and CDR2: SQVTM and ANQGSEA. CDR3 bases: TGCAGCGTCCACGGGCGACAGGGGGGCGATACGCAGTATTTT. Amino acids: CSVHGRQGGDTQYF.

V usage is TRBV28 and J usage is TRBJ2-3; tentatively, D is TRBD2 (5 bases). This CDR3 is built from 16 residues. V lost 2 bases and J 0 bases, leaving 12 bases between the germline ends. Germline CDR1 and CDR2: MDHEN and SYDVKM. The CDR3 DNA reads TGTGCCAGCAGTTTAGAGGCGGGCGCTAGCACAGATACGCAGTATTTT. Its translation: CASSLEAGASTDTQYF.

CDR3: CASSYQGLSSYEQYF. The CDR3 region has the DNA TGTGCCAGCAGTTACCAGGGGTTGTCCTCCTACGAGCAGTACTTC. The rearrangement links TRBV28 to TRBJ2-7; perhaps TRBD1 as D (6 bases). The CDR3 covers 15 residues. Germline loops: CDR1 MDHEN, CDR2 SYDVKM. V was shortened by 4 bases and J by 0 bases, with 13 bases between the two germline ends. Full variable domain (rest looked up from reference TRBV28 and TRBJ2-7): DVKVTQSSRYLVKRTGEKVFLECVQDMDHENMFWYRQDPGLGLRLIYFSYDVKMKEKGDIPEGYSVSREKKERFSLILESASTNQTSMYLCASSYQGLSSYEQYFGPGTRLTVT.

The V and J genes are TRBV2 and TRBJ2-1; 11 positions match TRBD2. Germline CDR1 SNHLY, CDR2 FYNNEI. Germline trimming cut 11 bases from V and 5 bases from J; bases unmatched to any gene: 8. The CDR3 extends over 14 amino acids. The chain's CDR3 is CADFPGLADNEQFF. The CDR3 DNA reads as TGTGCCGACTTTCCGGGACTAGCGGACAATGAGCAGTTCTTC. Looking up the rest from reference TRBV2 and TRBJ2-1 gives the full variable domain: EPEVTQTPSHQVTQMGQEVILRCVPISNHLYFYWYRQILGQKVEFLVSFYNNEISEKSEIFDDQFSVERPDGSNFTLKIRSTKLEDSAMYFCADFPGLADNEQFFGPGTRLTVL.

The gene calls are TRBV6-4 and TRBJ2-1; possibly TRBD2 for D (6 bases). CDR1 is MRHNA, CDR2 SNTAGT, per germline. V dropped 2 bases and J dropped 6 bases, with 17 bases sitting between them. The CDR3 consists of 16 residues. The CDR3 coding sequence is TGTGCCAGCAGTGACACCCGGCTAGCGCGACTCAATGAGCAGTTCTTC. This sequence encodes CASSDTRLARLNEQFF.

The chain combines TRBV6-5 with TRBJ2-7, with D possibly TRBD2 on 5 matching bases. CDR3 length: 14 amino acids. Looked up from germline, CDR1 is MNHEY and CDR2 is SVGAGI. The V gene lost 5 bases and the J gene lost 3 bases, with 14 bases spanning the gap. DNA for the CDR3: TGTGCCAGCAGTCTCACACTACGGGACTACGAGCAGTACTTC. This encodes CASSLTLRDYEQYF.

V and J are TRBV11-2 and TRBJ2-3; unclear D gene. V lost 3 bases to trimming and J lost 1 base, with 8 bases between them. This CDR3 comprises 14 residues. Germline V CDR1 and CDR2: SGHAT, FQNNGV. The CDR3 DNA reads TGTGCCAGCAGCTTCGAAAGAGGCACAGATACGCAGTATTTT. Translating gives CASSFERGTDTQYF.

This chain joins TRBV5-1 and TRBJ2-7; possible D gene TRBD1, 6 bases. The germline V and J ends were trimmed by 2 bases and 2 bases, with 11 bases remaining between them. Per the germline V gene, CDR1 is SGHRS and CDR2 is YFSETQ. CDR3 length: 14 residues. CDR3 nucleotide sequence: TGCGCCAGCAGCTTCCTAACAGGGACCTACGAGCAGTACTTC. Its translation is CASSFLTGTYEQYF.

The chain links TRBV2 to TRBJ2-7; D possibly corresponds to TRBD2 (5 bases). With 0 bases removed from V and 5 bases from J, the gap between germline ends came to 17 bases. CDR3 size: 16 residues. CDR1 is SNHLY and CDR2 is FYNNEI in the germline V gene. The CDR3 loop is CASSEAMDWAIHEQYF. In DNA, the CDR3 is TGTGCCAGCAGTGAAGCGATGGACTGGGCTATCCACGAGCAGTACTTC.